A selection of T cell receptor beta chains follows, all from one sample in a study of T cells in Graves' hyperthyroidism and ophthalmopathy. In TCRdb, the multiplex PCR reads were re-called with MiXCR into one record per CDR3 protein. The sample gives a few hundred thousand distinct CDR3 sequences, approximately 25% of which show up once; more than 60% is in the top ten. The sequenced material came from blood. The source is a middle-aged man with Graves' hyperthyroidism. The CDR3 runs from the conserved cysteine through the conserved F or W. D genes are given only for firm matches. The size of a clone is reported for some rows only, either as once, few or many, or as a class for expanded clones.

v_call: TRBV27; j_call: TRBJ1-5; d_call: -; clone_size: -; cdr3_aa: CASSPTVIGDQPQHF; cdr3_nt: TGTGCCAGCAGTCCGACGGTTATTGGAGATCAGCCCCAGCATTTT
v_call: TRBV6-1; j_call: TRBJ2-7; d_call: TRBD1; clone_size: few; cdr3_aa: CASRSWGTGAYEQYF; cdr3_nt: TGTGCCAGCAGGTCTTGGGGGACAGGGGCCTACGAGCAGTACTTC
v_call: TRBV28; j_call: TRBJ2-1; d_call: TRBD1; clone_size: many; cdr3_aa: CASSFPGQGKNEQFF; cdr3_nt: TGTGCCAGCAGTTTTCCGGGACAGGGGAAGAATGAGCAGTTCTTC
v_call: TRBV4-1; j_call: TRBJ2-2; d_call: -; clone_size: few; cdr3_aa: CASSSLGGIPGELFF; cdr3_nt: TGCGCCAGCAGCTCCCTGGGGGGTATCCCCGGGGAGCTGTTTTTT
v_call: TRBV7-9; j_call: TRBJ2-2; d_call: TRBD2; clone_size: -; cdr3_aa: CASSWTSGTAGELFF; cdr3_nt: TGTGCCAGCAGTTGGACTAGCGGGACGGCCGGGGAGCTGTTTTTT
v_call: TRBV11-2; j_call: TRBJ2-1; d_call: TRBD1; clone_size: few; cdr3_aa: CASSLDRGQWDEQFF; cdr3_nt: TGTGCCAGCAGCTTAGATAGGGGACAGTGGGATGAGCAGTTCTTC
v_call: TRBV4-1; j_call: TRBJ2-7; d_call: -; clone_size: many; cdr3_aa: CASSQEEVSSYEQYF; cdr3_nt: TGCGCCAGCAGCCAAGAGGAAGTTAGCTCCTACGAGCAGTACTTC
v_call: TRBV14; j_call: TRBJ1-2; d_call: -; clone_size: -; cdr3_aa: CASSRTPRGYGYTF; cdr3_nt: TGTGCCAGCAGCCGAACGCCCCGGGGGTATGGCTACACCTTC
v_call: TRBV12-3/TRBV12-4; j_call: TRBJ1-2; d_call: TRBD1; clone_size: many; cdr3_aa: CASSRRQGGYTF; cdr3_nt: TGTGCCAGCAGTCGCCGACAGGGAGGCTACACCTTC
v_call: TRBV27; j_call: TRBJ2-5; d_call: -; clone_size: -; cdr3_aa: CASSLLPAVRETQYF; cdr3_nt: TGTGCCAGCAGTTTGTTACCCGCCGTGAGAGAGACCCAGTACTTC
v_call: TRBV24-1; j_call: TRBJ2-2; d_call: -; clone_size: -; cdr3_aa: CATSGLNTGELFF; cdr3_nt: TGTGCCACCAGTGGTTTGAACACCGGGGAGCTGTTTTTT
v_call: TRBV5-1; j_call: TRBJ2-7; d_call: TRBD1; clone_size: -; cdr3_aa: CASSLEWTGLDEQYF; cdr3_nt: TGCGCCAGCAGCTTGGAGTGGACAGGGCTAGACGAGCAGTACTTC
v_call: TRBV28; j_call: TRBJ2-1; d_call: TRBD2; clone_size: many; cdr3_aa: CASKRMAGASYNEQFF; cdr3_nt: TGTGCCAGCAAAAGGATGGCGGGAGCATCCTACAATGAGCAGTTCTTC
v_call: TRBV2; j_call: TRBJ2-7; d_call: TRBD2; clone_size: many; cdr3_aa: CASSAGTTPYEQYF; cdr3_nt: TGTGCCAGCAGTGCCGGGACTACCCCCTACGAGCAGTACTTC
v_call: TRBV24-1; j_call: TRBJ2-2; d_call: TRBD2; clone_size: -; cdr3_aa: CATSSGGSVGELFF; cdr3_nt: TGTGCCACCAGTAGCGGCGGGAGTGTCGGGGAGCTGTTTTTT
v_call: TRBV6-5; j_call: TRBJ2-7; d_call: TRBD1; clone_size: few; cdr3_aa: CASSYVTGGTYEQYF; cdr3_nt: TGTGCCAGCAGTTACGTGACAGGGGGAACCTACGAGCAGTACTTC
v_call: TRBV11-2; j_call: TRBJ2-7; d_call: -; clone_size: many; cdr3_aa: CASSRDSTYEQYF; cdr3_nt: TGTGCCAGCAGCCGTGACAGCACCTACGAGCAGTACTTC
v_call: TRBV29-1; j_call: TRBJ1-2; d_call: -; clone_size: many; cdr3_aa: CSVGVGAGLPISGYTF; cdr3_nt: TGCAGCGTGGGGGTAGGTGCGGGGCTCCCGATCAGTGGCTACACCTTC
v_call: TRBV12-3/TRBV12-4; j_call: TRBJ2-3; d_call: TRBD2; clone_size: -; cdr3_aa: CASSEGLAGDPDTQYF; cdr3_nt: TGTGCCAGCAGCGAAGGACTAGCGGGAGACCCAGATACGCAGTATTTT
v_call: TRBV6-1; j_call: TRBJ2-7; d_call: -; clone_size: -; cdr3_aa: CASSGPDGPYEQYF; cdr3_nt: TGTGCCAGCAGTGGACCGGACGGGCCCTACGAGCAGTACTTC
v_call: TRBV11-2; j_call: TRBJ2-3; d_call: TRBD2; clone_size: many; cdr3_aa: CASSRRGSGREDTQYF; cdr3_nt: TGTGCCAGCAGTCGGAGAGGTTCCGGGAGGGAGGATACGCAGTATTTT
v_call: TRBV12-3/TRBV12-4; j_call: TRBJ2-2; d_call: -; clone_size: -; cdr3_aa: CASSPRGAENTGELFF; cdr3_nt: TGTGCCAGCAGTCCCCGTGGAGCGGAGAACACCGGGGAGCTGTTTTTT
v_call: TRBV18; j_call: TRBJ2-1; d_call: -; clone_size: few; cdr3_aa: CASSPPSRERVQFF; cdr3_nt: TGTGCCAGCTCACCACCGTCAAGGGAAAGGGTGCAGTTCTTC
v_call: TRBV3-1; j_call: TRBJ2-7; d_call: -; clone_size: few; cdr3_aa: CASSHIDQKNEQYF; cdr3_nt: TGTGCCAGCAGCCACATCGACCAAAAGAACGAGCAGTACTTC
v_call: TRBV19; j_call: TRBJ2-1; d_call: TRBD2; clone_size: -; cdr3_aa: CASSGGAGRGNEQFF; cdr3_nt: TGTGCCAGTAGTGGGGGAGCCGGGAGGGGCAATGAGCAGTTCTTC
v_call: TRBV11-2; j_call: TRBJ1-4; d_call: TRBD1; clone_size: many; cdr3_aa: CASSLALQGINEKLFF; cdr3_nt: TGTGCCAGCAGCTTAGCCCTACAGGGGATAAATGAAAAACTGTTTTTT
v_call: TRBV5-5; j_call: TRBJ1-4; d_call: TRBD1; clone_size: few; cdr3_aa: CASSGRGEVGEKLFF; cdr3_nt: TGTGCCAGCAGCGGCAGGGGGGAGGTAGGCGAAAAACTGTTTTTT
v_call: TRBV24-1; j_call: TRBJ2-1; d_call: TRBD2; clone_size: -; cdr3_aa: CATSDPTAGDYNEQFF; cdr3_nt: TGTGCCACCAGTGATCCCACGGCGGGAGACTACAATGAGCAGTTCTTC
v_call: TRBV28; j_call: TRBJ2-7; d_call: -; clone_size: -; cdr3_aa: CASSSLEDSSMDSYEQYF; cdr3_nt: TGTGCCAGCAGTTCATTGGAGGACAGCTCCATGGACTCCTACGAGCAGTACTTC
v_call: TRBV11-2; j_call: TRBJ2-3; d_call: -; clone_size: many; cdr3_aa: CASSLDWTSTDTQYF; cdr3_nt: TGTGCCAGCAGCTTAGATTGGACGTCCACAGATACGCAGTATTTT
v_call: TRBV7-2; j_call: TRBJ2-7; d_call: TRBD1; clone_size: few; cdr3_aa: CASSIGQVPPWEQYF; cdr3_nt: TGTGCCAGTAGTATCGGACAGGTACCACCTTGGGAGCAGTACTTC
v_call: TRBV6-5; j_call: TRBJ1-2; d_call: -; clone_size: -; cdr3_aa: CASSSHLIGKGDGYTF; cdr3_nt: TGTGCCAGCAGTTCCCATCTAATAGGGAAGGGCGATGGCTACACCTTC
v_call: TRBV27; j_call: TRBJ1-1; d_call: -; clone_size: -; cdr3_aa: CASSGIEDTEAFF; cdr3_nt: TGTGCCAGCAGCGGGATTGAGGACACTGAAGCTTTCTTT
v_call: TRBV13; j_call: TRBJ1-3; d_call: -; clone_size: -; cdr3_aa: CASSLAGPSGNTIYF; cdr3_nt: TGTGCCAGCAGCTTAGCCGGGCCCTCTGGAAACACCATATATTTT
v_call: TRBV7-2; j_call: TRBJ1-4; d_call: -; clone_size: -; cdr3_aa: CASSLDWEKLFF; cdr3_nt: TGTGCCAGCAGCTTGGACTGGGAAAAACTGTTTTTT
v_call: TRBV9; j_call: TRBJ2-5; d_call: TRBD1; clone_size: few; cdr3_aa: CASSVAGGQGTETQYF; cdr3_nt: TGTGCCAGCAGCGTAGCTGGGGGACAGGGAACGGAGACCCAGTACTTC
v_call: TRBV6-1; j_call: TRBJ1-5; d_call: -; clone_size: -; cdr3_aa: CASIGGGNQPQHF; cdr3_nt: TGTGCCAGCATCGGAGGGGGAAATCAGCCCCAGCATTTT
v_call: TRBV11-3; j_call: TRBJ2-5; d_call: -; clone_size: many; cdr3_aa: CASSTLETQYF; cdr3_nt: TGTGCCAGCAGCACCCTGGAGACCCAGTACTTC
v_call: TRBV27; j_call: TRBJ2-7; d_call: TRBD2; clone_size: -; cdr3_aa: CASSLSGGSERDEQYF; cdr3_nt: TGTGCCAGCAGTTTATCGGGCGGGAGTGAAAGGGACGAGCAGTACTTC
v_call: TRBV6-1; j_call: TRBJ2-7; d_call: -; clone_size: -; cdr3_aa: CASSLRVQGREQYF; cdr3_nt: TGTGCCAGCAGCCTTCGGGTACAGGGCCGGGAGCAGTACTTC
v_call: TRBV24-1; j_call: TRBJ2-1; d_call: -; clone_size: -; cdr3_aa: CATSERQVRRNEQFF; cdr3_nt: TGTGCCACCAGTGAGCGACAGGTCCGAAGGAATGAGCAGTTCTTC
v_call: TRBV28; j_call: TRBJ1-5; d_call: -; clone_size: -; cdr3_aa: CASSRTGSYQPQHF; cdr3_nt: TGTGCCAGCAGCCGGACGGGGTCGTACCAGCCCCAGCATTTT